This entry features one T cell receptor beta chain sequence. This specimen comes from a study of blood T cell repertoires in COVID-19. Here immunoSEQ multiplex PCR was the method, and the copy in TCRdb shows in-frame clones only, minus some. The sample yields 300,000 to 350,000 clones, about nine tenths seen once. Sequenced: peripheral blood. The TCR comes from a man aged 18 to 29 with active or convalescent COVID-19.

The CDR3 protein is CASSWTSGAYEQYF. CDR3 DNA: TGTGCCAGCAGCTGGACTAGCGGGGCCTACGAGCAGTACTTC. The chain is built from TRBV11-2 and TRBJ2-7; 12 nucleotides agree with TRBD2. With 4 bases clipped from V and 2 bases from J, the junction kept 0 bases outside the gene matches. CDR1 and CDR2 (germline): SGHAT, FQNNGV. There are 14 residues in the CDR3.